The 10 T cell receptor beta chains in this list originate from one sample, sequenced in a study of cytomegalovirus exposure and HLA in healthy donors. The primer mix had 60 Vbeta and 13 Jbeta primers. Only in-frame clones appear in the TCRdb table, and some are missing; sequencing was by immunoSEQ multiplex PCR. This sample has around 53,000 clones; 80% to 85% occur once, and the top ten carry 1.5% to 2%. The specimen was PBMCs. These receptors all come from a man under 40 in good health and CMV-seronegative.

The chain combines TRBV5-1 with TRBJ2-1; 7 bases map to TRBD1. The V segment lost 4 bases and the J segment 0 bases; nucleotides outside the gene matches: 4. The CDR3 consists of 15 residues. Germline CDR1 and CDR2: SGHRS and YFSETQ. In DNA form, the CDR3 reads TGCGCCAGCAGCCCAGGGGGTAGCTCCTACAATGAGCAGTTCTTC. Its translation is CASSPGGSSYNEQFF.

V usage is TRBV5-1 and J usage is TRBJ2-7; 7 bases match TRBD1. V was pared by 2 bases and J by 4 bases, with 9 bases of the junction left unmatched. Germline V gene sequence: CDR1 SGHRS, CDR2 YFSETQ. The CDR3 loop spans 15 amino acids. CDR3 sequence (DNA): TGCGCCAGCAGCTTACCCGGGACAGCTTCGTACGAGCAGTACTTC. This gives the protein CASSLPGTASYEQYF.

The chain employs TRBV29-1 and TRBJ1-2; a possible D gene is TRBD1 (6 bases). The CDR3 is made up of 15 amino acids. Trimming left V 6 bases short and J 5 bases short, with 22 bases between. Germline assignment: CDR1 SQVTM and CDR2 ANQGSEA. Here the CDR3 DNA reads TGCAGCGTGAGGGCAGGGGACCCCCGGGCTTATGGCTACACCTTC. Its protein product is CSVRAGDPRAYGYTF. Full variable domain (rest looked up from reference TRBV29-1 and TRBJ1-2): SAVISQKPSRDICQRGTSLTIQCQVDSQVTMMFWYRQQPGQSLTLIATANQGSEATYESGFVIDKFPISRPNLTFSTLTVSNMSPEDSSIYLCSVRAGDPRAYGYTFGSGTRLTVV.

The chain joins TRBV19 to TRBJ2-7, with 11 bases that match TRBD1. CDR3 length: 14 residues. V trimming: 6 bases; J trimming: 6 bases; junction bases outside the gene matches: 7. The germline V gene has CDR1 LNHDA and CDR2 SQIVND (reference sequence). The CDR3 here is CASSSGQGVGEQYF. The CDR3 DNA follows: TGTGCCAGTAGCTCGGGACAGGGGGTCGGCGAGCAGTACTTC.

The rearrangement uses TRBV5-1 and TRBJ1-1; the match to TRBD1 covers 10 bases. CDR3 length equals 15 residues. Looked up from germline, CDR1 is SGHRS and CDR2 is YFSETQ. The trim removed 4 bases at V and 1 base at J, leaving 4 bases unmatched. CDR3 region: CASSTRTGGNTEAFF. The DNA for the CDR3 is TGCGCCAGCAGCACAAGGACAGGGGGGAACACTGAAGCTTTCTTT.

The rearrangement joins TRBV6-5 to TRBJ1-1; D perhaps matches TRBD1 (5 bases). V lost 4 bases to trimming and J lost 5 bases, with 14 bases between them. The CDR3 is 14 amino acids. Germline V gene lookup returns CDR1 MNHEY and CDR2 SVGAGI. In nucleotides, the CDR3 is TGTGCCAGCAGTTCTCCGGGACTTAAGACTGAAGCTTTCTTT. Protein: CASSSPGLKTEAFF.

V is TRBV28 and J is TRBJ1-2, with 8 positions matching TRBD1. The V segment lost 3 bases and the J segment 5 bases; nucleotides outside the gene matches: 5. Germline V gene sequence: CDR1 MDHEN, CDR2 SYDVKM. The CDR3 runs to 14 residues. This CDR3 reads CASSFGQGKYGYTF. Written as DNA, the CDR3 is TGTGCCAGCAGTTTCGGACAGGGAAAATATGGCTACACCTTC.

J is TRBJ2-5 and V is TRBV7-9, with TRBD1 matching 7 bases. The trim removed 5 bases at V and 6 bases at J, leaving 6 bases unmatched. Germline V CDR1 and CDR2: SEHNR, FQNEAQ (reference sequence). This CDR3 is 13 amino acids long. CDR3 region: CASSQTGSQTQYF. The CDR3 region has the DNA TGTGCCAGCAGCCAGACAGGGTCGCAGACCCAGTACTTC.

J is TRBJ2-5 and V is TRBV25-1; 7 positions agree with TRBD1. In germline, CDR1 is MGHDK, CDR2 SYGVNS. V was pared by 5 bases and J by 5 bases, with 2 bases of the junction left unmatched. This CDR3 has 12 amino acids. CDR3 residues: CASSKQGETQYF. Here the CDR3 DNA reads TGTGCCAGCAGTAAACAGGGGGAGACCCAGTACTTC. The variable domain in full, with the rest retrieved from reference TRBV25-1 and TRBJ2-5, is EADIYQTPRYLVIGTGKKITLECSQTMGHDKMYWYQQDPGMELHLIHYSYGVNSTEKGDLSSESTVSRIRTEHFPLTLESARPSHTSQYLCASSKQGETQYFGPGTRLLVL.

This clone appeared a single time. The chain uses TRBV7-9 and TRBJ1-4; 8 nucleotides line up with TRBD1. The length of the CDR3 is 15 residues. Germline CDR1 is SEHNR and CDR2 is FQNEAQ (reference sequence). With V trimmed by 1 base and J by 7 bases, 5 bases remained unmatched. The CDR3 bases are TGTGCCAGCAGCTTAGGAACAGGGGGAAGTGAAAAACTGTTTTTT. Translated, it gives CASSLGTGGSEKLFF. Full variable domain (remainder filled in from reference TRBV7-9 and TRBJ1-4): DTGVSQNPRHKITKRGQNVTFRCDPISEHNRLYWYRQTLGQGPEFLTYFQNEAQLEKSRLLSDRFSAERPKGSFSTLEIQRTEQGDSAMYLCASSLGTGGSEKLFFGSGTQLSVL.